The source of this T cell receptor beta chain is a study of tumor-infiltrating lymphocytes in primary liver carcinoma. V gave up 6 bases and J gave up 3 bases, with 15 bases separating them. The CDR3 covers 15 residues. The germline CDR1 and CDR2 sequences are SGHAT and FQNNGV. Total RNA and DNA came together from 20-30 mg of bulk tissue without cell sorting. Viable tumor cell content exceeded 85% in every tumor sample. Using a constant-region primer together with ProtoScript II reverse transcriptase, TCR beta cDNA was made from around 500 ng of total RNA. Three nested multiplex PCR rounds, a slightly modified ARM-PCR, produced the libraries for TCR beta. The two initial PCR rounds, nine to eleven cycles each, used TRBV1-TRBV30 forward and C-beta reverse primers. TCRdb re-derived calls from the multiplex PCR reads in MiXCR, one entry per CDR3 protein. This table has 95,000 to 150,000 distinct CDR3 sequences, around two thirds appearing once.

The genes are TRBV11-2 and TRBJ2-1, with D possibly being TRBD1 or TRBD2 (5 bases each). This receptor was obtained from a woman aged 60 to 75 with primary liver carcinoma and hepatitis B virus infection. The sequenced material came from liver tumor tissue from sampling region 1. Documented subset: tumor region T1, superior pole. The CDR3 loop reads CASSIGAVDYNEQFF. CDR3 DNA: TGTGCCAGCAGTATCGGGGCGGTGGACTACAATGAGCAGTTCTTC.